This record looks at one T cell receptor beta chain sequence and its context. The method was immunoSEQ multiplex PCR; TCRdb's version includes in-frame clones alone and lacks a portion of them. The table lists approximately 35,000 clones, approximately 92% of them singletons, with less than 1.5% in the top ten. This CDR3 is built from 14 residues. Between the trimmed V and J ends, which lost 0 bases and 5 bases, there was a span of 11 bases. From germline, CDR1 is SGHRS and CDR2 YFSETQ. These data are taken from a study of T cell changes during pregnancy in multiple sclerosis. This TCR was sampled from a female donor with multiple sclerosis, enrolled in a pregnancy study. This chain joins TRBV5-1 and TRBJ2-5; no firm D call. Material: PBMCs (not recorded whether the cells were cultured). CDR3 amino acids: CASSLDVTAETQYF. In nucleotides, the CDR3 is TGCGCCAGCAGCTTGGATGTGACCGCGGAGACCCAGTACTTC.